What follows are 28 T cell receptor beta chains derived from one specimen sequenced in a study of blood T cell repertoires in COVID-19. Libraries were prepared by immunoSEQ multiplex PCR; TCRdb keeps only in-frame clonotypes and omits some of them. The data contain some 170,000 clones, roughly 90% of them singletons. The source material was peripheral blood. All receptors derive from a man aged 55 to 70 with active or convalescent COVID-19.

The chain uses TRBV5-6 and TRBJ2-1; no clear D. The CDR3 runs 17 residues. CDR1 is SGHDT and CDR2 is YYEEEE in the germline V gene. Trimming cost V 1 base and J 5 bases, with 19 bases left between them. Written as DNA, the CDR3 is TGTGCCAGCAGCTTGCGCGTCGGCGGTGAGACTCACAATGAGCAGTTCTTC. Translated: CASSLRVGGETHNEQFF. The full variable domain, in which reference TRBV5-6 and TRBJ2-1 provide the parts outside the CDR3, is DAGVTQSPTHLIKTRGQQVTLRCSPKSGHDTVSWYQQALGQGPQFIFQYYEEEERQRGNFPDRFSGHQFPNYSSELNVNALLLGDSALYLCASSLRVGGETHNEQFFGPGTRLTVL.

This clone showed up just once. This sequence joins TRBV5-4 and TRBJ1-1; 7 nucleotides align to TRBD1. After removal of 4 bases from V and 2 bases from J, the junction contained 8 bases not matched to a gene. The CDR3 consists of 15 residues. Germline V gives CDR1 SGHNT, CDR2 YYREEE (reference sequence). CDR3 loop: CASSHLQGKNTEAFF. For the CDR3, the DNA is TGTGCCAGCAGCCATCTACAGGGGAAAAACACTGAAGCTTTCTTT.

The chain uses TRBV24-1 and TRBJ1-5, with D possibly being TRBD1 (5 bases). This CDR3 region has 13 residues. V gave up 6 bases and J gave up 7 bases, with 12 bases separating them. Germline V gene sequence: CDR1 KGHDR, CDR2 SFDVKD. The CDR3 coding sequence is TGTGCCACCAGTTCGCAGGGAGGCCAGCCCCAGCATTTT. This translates into CATSSQGGQPQHF.

The chain has TRBV5-1 and TRBJ1-2, with unresolved D. The V and J ends lost 0 bases and 8 bases respectively, with 8 bases between them. The germline gives CDR1 SGHRS, CDR2 YFSETQ. The CDR3 is 12 residues long. The CDR3 loop reads CASSLGAEGYTF. DNA for the CDR3: TGCGCCAGCAGCTTGGGCGCCGAGGGCTACACCTTC.

This chain joins TRBV10-2 and TRBJ2-5; 12 nucleotides agree with TRBD1. CDR1 WSHSY and CDR2 SAAADI come from the germline V gene. With V trimmed by 8 bases and J by 4 bases, 5 bases remained unmatched. The CDR3 covers 14 residues. The CDR3 sequence is CASQGTGGGETQYF. CDR3 DNA sequence: TGCGCCAGCCAGGGGACAGGGGGCGGAGAGACCCAGTACTTC.

J is TRBJ2-3 and V is TRBV7-9, with 11 bases that match TRBD2. The V and J ends lost 5 bases and 5 bases, in that order; junction bases with no gene match: 15. This CDR3 has 18 amino acids. From germline, CDR1 is SEHNR and CDR2 FQNEAQ (reference sequence). CDR3 sequence reads: CASSPRVAGGPGKDTQYF. The CDR3 DNA reads TGTGCCAGCAGCCCAAGGGTAGCGGGAGGGCCCGGTAAAGATACGCAGTATTTT.

The CDR3 region is CASSDRSSRTDTQYF. The DNA for the CDR3 is TGTGCCAGCAGTGATCGGAGCTCTCGCACAGATACGCAGTATTTT. The chain links TRBV6-1 to TRBJ2-3; unclear D gene. The germline V gene has CDR1 MNHNS and CDR2 SASEGT. V lost 3 bases, J lost 1 base, and 11 bases lay in between. The CDR3 runs to 15 residues.

The rearrangement uses TRBV4-1 and TRBJ2-2; 10 bases are a match to TRBD1. The CDR3 extends over 17 amino acids. V shed 0 bases, J shed 5 bases, and the junction held 6 bases outside the gene matches. The germline V gene encodes CDR1 MGHRA and CDR2 YSYEKL. The CDR3 DNA is TGCGCCAGCAGCCAAGATCAGGGGGACAGGGGTACCGGGGAGCTGTTTTTT. Its protein is CASSQDQGDRGTGELFF.

This rearrangement joins TRBV28 to TRBJ1-2, with 7 bases fitting TRBD1. Trimming removed 6 bases from V and 8 bases from J; junction bases left unmatched: 9. CDR3 size: 13 residues. The V gene's germline CDR1 is MDHEN and CDR2 SYDVKM. CDR3 sequence reads: CASRMDRIKGYTF. The CDR3 DNA is TGTGCCAGCAGGATGGACAGGATTAAGGGCTACACCTTC.

The J gene is TRBJ2-7, the V gene TRBV12-3 or TRBV12-4, with D possibly TRBD1 on 5 matching bases. The CDR3 totals 13 residues. Trimming stripped 5 bases from V and 2 bases from J, with 10 bases between. The CDR3 region is CASSPDKTYEQYF. The CDR3 DNA follows: TGTGCCAGCAGTCCGGACAAAACCTACGAGCAGTACTTC.

The CDR3 bases are TGTGCCAGCAGCCATCAGGGTCTTCCTACGCAGTATTTT. This sequence encodes CASSHQGLPTQYF. The chain is built from TRBV11-1 and TRBJ2-3, with D maybe TRBD1 (5 bases). The CDR3 length is 13 residues. Trimming cost V 5 bases and J 8 bases, with 14 bases left between them. Germline V gene data show CDR1 as SGHAT and CDR2 as FQDESV (reference sequence).

With regard to this clone: The sample contains more than one DNA sequence encoding this CDR3. This chain links TRBV18 with TRBJ2-7, with TRBD1 matching 7 bases. The CDR3 consists of 13 residues. CDR1 KGHSH and CDR2 LQKENI come from the germline V gene. With 3 bases clipped from V and 2 bases from J, the junction kept 1 base outside the gene matches. CDR3 DNA sequence: TGTGCCAGCTCACCCGGGACAGCCTACGAGCAGTACTTC. It specifies CASSPGTAYEQYF.

The chain is built from TRBV25-1 and TRBJ1-2, with D possibly being TRBD1 (5 bases). With 8 bases removed from V and 8 bases from J, the gap between germline ends came to 15 bases. CDR1 is MGHDK and CDR2 is SYGVNS in the germline V gene. This CDR3 contains 12 residues. CDR3 nucleotide sequence: TGTGCCAGCTCCTTGGGCCGGGGGGGCTACACCTTC. It codes for CASSLGRGGYTF.

This chain uses TRBV7-2 with TRBJ2-3; 10 bases agree with TRBD2. Per germline, CDR1 SGHTA and CDR2 FQGNSA. The CDR3 totals 18 residues. The junction had 10 bases not matched to a gene; V was cut back by 2 bases and J by 2 bases. DNA for the CDR3: TGTGCCAGCAGCTTACGCGGGCTAGCGGGGGTTACCACAGATACGCAGTATTTT. Translating it yields CASSLRGLAGVTTDTQYF.

The V call is TRBV30, the J call TRBJ2-3; D is uncertain. The CDR3 is made up of 13 amino acids. The germline V gene has CDR1 GTSNPN and CDR2 SVGIG (reference sequence). Trimming cost V 1 base and J 0 bases, with 5 bases left between them. CDR3 in amino acids: CAWSGPSTDTQYF. In DNA, the CDR3 is TGTGCCTGGAGTGGGCCTAGCACAGATACGCAGTATTTT. The whole variable domain, filled in from reference TRBV30 and TRBJ2-3, reads SQTIHQWPATLVQPVGSPLSLECTVEGTSNPNLYWYRQAAGRGLQLLFYSVGIGQISSEVPQNLSASRPQDRQFILSSKKLLLSDSGFYLCAWSGPSTDTQYFGPGTRLTVL.

The rearrangement joins TRBV28 to TRBJ2-2, with D perhaps matching TRBD1 (5 bases). CDR1 and CDR2 from the germline V gene are MDHEN and SYDVKM. V lost 4 bases and J 6 bases, leaving 9 bases between the germline ends. The length of the CDR3 is 13 residues. The CDR3 region is CASSSTEPGELFF. The CDR3 region has the DNA TGTGCCAGCAGTTCGACAGAGCCCGGGGAGCTGTTTTTT. Based on the CDR3 plus reference TRBV28 and TRBJ2-2, the full variable domain is DVKVTQSSRYLVKRTGEKVFLECVQDMDHENMFWYRQDPGLGLRLIYFSYDVKMKEKGDIPEGYSVSREKKERFSLILESASTNQTSMYLCASSSTEPGELFFGEGSRLTVL.

V gene TRBV11-2 combines with J gene TRBJ1-1; weak D call: TRBD1 (5 bases). This CDR3 is 13 amino acids long. V lost 5 bases to trimming and J lost 2 bases, with 9 bases between them. The germline V gene has CDR1 SGHAT and CDR2 FQNNGV. The CDR3 here is CASSPGINTEAFF. The CDR3 DNA follows: TGTGCCAGCAGCCCAGGGATCAACACTGAAGCTTTCTTT.

CDR3 in amino acids: CASSPALDRVIGYTF. CDR3 DNA: TGCGCCAGCAGCCCCGCACTGGACAGGGTAATAGGCTACACCTTC. The chain carries TRBV4-1 and TRBJ1-2, with TRBD1 identical over 8 bases. This CDR3 spans 15 amino acids. Germline-derived CDR1 and CDR2 are MGHRA and YSYEKL. V lost 4 bases and J lost 8; bases outside the gene matches: 12.

This rearrangement joins TRBV5-1 to TRBJ2-1, with 10 bases lining up with TRBD1. Germline-derived CDR1 and CDR2 are SGHRS and YFSETQ. This CDR3 comprises 15 residues. Unmatched junction bases numbered 9, after V lost 4 bases and J lost 8 bases. The CDR3 coding sequence is TGCGCCAGCAGCCCGGGACAGGGGAAGACCGATGAGCAGTTCTTC. This gives the protein CASSPGQGKTDEQFF.

The chain has TRBV19 and TRBJ2-2, with 10 bases identical to TRBD1. The junction had 6 bases not matched to a gene; V was cut back by 4 bases and J by 7 bases. This CDR3 region has 15 residues. Germline V gene sequence: CDR1 LNHDA, CDR2 SQIVND (reference sequence). In nucleotides, the CDR3 is TGTGCCAGTAGTAGAGACAGGGGGCGGAGCGGGGAGCTGTTTTTT. Its translation: CASSRDRGRSGELFF.

This clone was found many times. The chain links TRBV9 to TRBJ1-1; 7 bases map to TRBD1. The CDR3 totals 16 residues. Germline CDR1 is SGDLS and CDR2 is YYNGEE. J gave up 1 base and V 0 bases, and 6 bases lay outside the gene matches. The CDR3 here is CASSVAGTATNTEAFF. CDR3 in DNA: TGTGCCAGCAGCGTAGCGGGGACAGCGACGAACACTGAAGCTTTCTTT.

The chain couples TRBV18 to TRBJ1-1, with D perhaps TRBD1 (6 bases). The CDR3 runs to 14 residues. Germline CDR1 is KGHSH and CDR2 is LQKENI. V was trimmed by 2 bases and J by 5 bases, leaving 12 bases between them. The CDR3 sequence: CASSPDRISTEAFF. For the CDR3, the DNA is TGTGCCAGCTCACCAGACAGGATATCTACTGAAGCTTTCTTT.

The chain couples TRBV7-9 to TRBJ1-2; a weak D match, TRBD1 (5 bases). Trimming removed 1 base from V and 0 bases from J, with 15 bases in between. CDR1 and CDR2 (germline): SEHNR, FQNEAQ (reference sequence). The CDR3 extends over 17 amino acids. The CDR3 bases are TGTGCCAGCAGCTTAGTAGCAGGGACGGGAGCTAACTATGGCTACACCTTC. Amino acid sequence: CASSLVAGTGANYGYTF.

In its sample, this clone was seen once. The chain recombines TRBV29-1 with TRBJ1-2; 8 positions agree with TRBD1. The CDR3 spans 12 residues. Germline lookup yields CDR1 SQVTM and CDR2 ANQGSEA. The V gene end was trimmed by 5 bases and the J gene end by 4 bases; junction bases not matched to a gene: 3. As DNA, the CDR3 is TGCAGCGTTCGGACAGGGATCTATGGCTACACCTTC. This encodes CSVRTGIYGYTF.

This chain uses TRBV18 with TRBJ2-2, with 9 bases matching TRBD2. The CDR3 extends over 18 amino acids. Germline V CDR1 and CDR2: KGHSH, LQKENI. With V trimmed by 3 bases and J by 2 bases, 10 bases remained unmatched. The CDR3 DNA sequence: TGTGCCAGCTCACCTGAGAGCCTAGCGGGGTCTAACACCGGGGAGCTGTTTTTT. Protein product: CASSPESLAGSNTGELFF.

CDR3 region: CASSQTPLDRDYGYTF. The CDR3 coding sequence is TGTGCCAGCAGCCAGACCCCCCTGGACAGGGACTATGGCTACACCTTC. This chain links TRBV3-1 (or the pseudogene TRBV3-2) with TRBJ1-2, with 8 bases that match TRBD1. Looked up from germline, CDR1 is LGHDT and CDR2 is YNNKEL (reference sequence). The CDR3 length is 16 residues. V dropped 3 bases and J dropped 3; count of bases not matched to a gene: 9.

As concerns this clone: One end of the junction is discordant with germline, which a read error may explain. This sequence joins TRBV19 and TRBJ1-5, with 8 bases that match TRBD1. The CDR3 is made up of 16 amino acids. Germline-derived CDR1 and CDR2 are LNHDA and SQIVND (reference sequence). The CDR3 DNA reads as TGTGCCAGTAGTATAGGGGGATGGACAGGGAATCCGCCCCAGCATTTT. As protein: CASSIGGWTGNPPQHF.

This chain connects TRBV7-8 to TRBJ1-5, with D tentatively TRBD1 (6 bases). The germline V gene encodes CDR1 SGHVS and CDR2 FQNEAQ. V was trimmed by 2 bases and J by 3 bases, leaving 23 bases between them. CDR3 length equals 19 residues. The CDR3 sequence is CASSLIFMQQGQDNQPQHF. CDR3 sequence (DNA): TGTGCCAGCAGCTTAATCTTCATGCAACAGGGACAAGACAATCAGCCCCAGCATTTT.